This T cell receptor (beta chain) was identified during a study of blood T cell repertoires in COVID-19. On this clone itself: Other DNA sequences in the same sample also yield this CDR3.

Sequenced by immunoSEQ multiplex PCR; TCRdb stores in-frame clones only, minus some. Of 120,000 to 150,000 clones listed, approximately 87% were seen once; the top ten hold 4% to 4.5%. CDR1 is PRHDT and CDR2 is FYEKMQ in the germline V gene (reference sequence). The CDR3 is 14 residues long. Unmatched junction bases numbered 0, after V lost 0 bases and J lost 3 bases. The TCR sequence derives from a woman aged 40-49 years with acute or convalescent COVID-19. The chain uses TRBV13 and TRBJ1-2, with 8 nucleotides matching TRBD1. The specimen was peripheral blood. The DNA of the CDR3 is TGTGCCAGCAGCTTAGGGACAGGGGACTATGGCTACACCTTC. This codes for CASSLGTGDYGYTF.